Below, 20 T cell receptor beta chains from the same sample are listed, as sequenced in a study of OX40 agonist ivuxolimab in advanced cancers. The repertoire was sequenced with immunoSEQ multiplex PCR; TCRdb's copy has only in-frame clones and lacks some. The data contain tens of thousands of clones, 85% to 90% of them singletons. The source was CD4+ or CD8+ T cells sorted from blood, collected in a trial of the OX40 agonist ivuxolimab. The source is an adult with an advanced solid tumor such as melanoma, head and neck, liver or kidney cancer.

The chain couples TRBV7-2 to TRBJ2-5; the D gene is possibly TRBD1 (6 bases). In germline, CDR1 is SGHTA, CDR2 FQGNSA. Trimming took off 2 bases at V and 5 bases at J, with 12 bases between the two ends. The CDR3 is 14 residues long. DNA for the CDR3: TGTGCCAGCAGCTTAACATCAGGGGCTGAGACCCAGTACTTC. This codes for CASSLTSGAETQYF.

This chain uses TRBV5-1 with TRBJ2-1; 11 bases line up with TRBD1. Germline-derived CDR1 and CDR2 are SGHRS and YFSETQ. There are 14 residues in the CDR3. The junction had 1 base not matched to a gene; V was cut back by 3 bases and J by 5 bases. Written as DNA, the CDR3 is TGCGCCAGCAGCTGGGACAGGGGGAACAATGAGCAGTTCTTC. Translating gives CASSWDRGNNEQFF.

The chain is built from TRBV9 and TRBJ2-5; D perhaps matches TRBD2 (6 bases). Trimming took 0 bases from V and 5 from J, leaving 14 bases between them. CDR1 SGDLS and CDR2 YYNGEE come from the germline V gene. CDR3 length: 15 residues. The CDR3, as DNA: TGTGCCAGCAGCGTAGACAACGGGAGTCGGGAGACCCAGTACTTC. Protein product: CASSVDNGSRETQYF. Complete variable domain (other parts from reference TRBV9 and TRBJ2-5): DSGVTQTPKHLITATGQRVTLRCSPRSGDLSVYWYQQSLDQGLQFLIQYYNGEERAKGNILERFSAQQFPDLHSELNLSSLELGDSALYFCASSVDNGSRETQYFGPGTRLLVL.

V usage is TRBV28 and J usage is TRBJ2-3; TRBD2 matches 10 bases. The CDR3 consists of 14 residues. Germline V gives CDR1 MDHEN, CDR2 SYDVKM. Trimming removed 8 bases from V and 3 bases from J; junction bases left unmatched: 5. CDR3: CASLPGLATDTQYF. The CDR3, as DNA: TGTGCCAGCTTGCCGGGACTAGCGACAGATACGCAGTATTTT. The entire variable domain, with the rest obtained from reference TRBV28 and TRBJ2-3, is as follows: DVKVTQSSRYLVKRTGEKVFLECVQDMDHENMFWYRQDPGLGLRLIYFSYDVKMKEKGDIPEGYSVSREKKERFSLILESASTNQTSMYLCASLPGLATDTQYFGPGTRLTVL.

The count of this clone is one. The J gene is TRBJ1-2, the V gene TRBV5-5; 8 positions agree with TRBD1. Germline V CDR1 and CDR2: SGHKS, YYEKEE (reference sequence). The CDR3 has 15 residues. V shed 0 bases, J shed 4 bases, and the junction held 5 bases outside the gene matches. The CDR3 loop reads CASSLGAGGTYGYTF. The CDR3 nucleotides read TGTGCCAGCAGCTTGGGGGCAGGGGGCACCTATGGCTACACCTTC.

This chain connects TRBV28 to TRBJ1-2; D is unclear. From germline, CDR1 is MDHEN and CDR2 SYDVKM. The V and J ends lost 1 base and 2 bases respectively, with 8 bases between them. CDR3 length equals 14 residues. The CDR3 DNA reads TGTGCCAGCAGTTTATACATTACCAACTATGGCTACACCTTC. Its protein product is CASSLYITNYGYTF.

The chain combines TRBV7-2 with TRBJ2-3; maybe TRBD2 (6 bases). This CDR3 comprises 15 residues. Germline loops: CDR1 SGHTA, CDR2 FQGNSA. V lost 1 base, J lost 0 bases, and 8 bases lay in between. CDR3 bases: TGTGCCAGCAGCTTAGTGCGGGGTAGCACAGATACGCAGTATTTT. Its protein product is CASSLVRGSTDTQYF.

The genes are TRBV28 and TRBJ1-5; D remains ambiguous. CDR1 is MDHEN and CDR2 is SYDVKM in the germline V gene. The CDR3 contains 12 residues. The germline V and J ends were trimmed by 3 bases and 5 bases, with 5 bases remaining between them. Written as DNA, the CDR3 is TGTGCCAGCAGTTTGTCGGATCAGCCCCAGCATTTT. It specifies CASSLSDQPQHF.

The chain joins TRBV11-2 to TRBJ2-7; tentatively, D is TRBD1 (6 bases). The CDR3 runs to 14 residues. Trimming took off 3 bases at V and 7 bases at J, with 16 bases between the two ends. Per the germline V gene, CDR1 is SGHAT and CDR2 is FQNNGV. The DNA of the CDR3 is TGTGCCAGCAGCTTGCCCCCAAGAAGGGGGGAGCAGTACTTC. Translated, it gives CASSLPPRRGEQYF.

The rearrangement joins TRBV19 to TRBJ1-5; D unclear. The CDR3 covers 13 residues. The V gene's germline CDR1 is LNHDA and CDR2 SQIVND (reference sequence). V dropped 3 bases and J dropped 2 bases, with 5 bases sitting between them. In DNA form, the CDR3 reads TGTGCCAGTAGTATTGGTGGCAATCAGCCCCAGCATTTT. Translated: CASSIGGNQPQHF. Based on the CDR3 plus reference TRBV19 and TRBJ1-5, the full variable domain is DGGITQSPKYLFRKEGQNVTLSCEQNLNHDAMYWYRQDPGQGLRLIYYSQIVNDFQKGDIAEGYSVSREKKESFPLTVTSAQKNPTAFYLCASSIGGNQPQHFGDGTRLSIL.

CDR3 DNA: TGTGCCAGCTCAGAGGGGACAGGGAGACGGAATGAAAAACTGTTTTTT. This codes for CASSEGTGRRNEKLFF. V usage is TRBV18 and J usage is TRBJ1-4; 9 positions agree with TRBD1. CDR1 and CDR2 from the germline V gene are KGHSH and LQKENI. The CDR3 runs 16 residues. Trimming removed 5 bases from V and 5 bases from J; junction bases left unmatched: 9.

CDR3 region: CASSLLNTLRGQYF. CDR3 DNA: TGTGCCAGCAGTTTACTGAACACCTTACGAGGGCAGTACTTC. This rearrangement joins TRBV28 to TRBJ2-7; D call uncertain. Trimming left V 2 bases short and J 9 bases short, with 17 bases between. The germline V gene encodes CDR1 MDHEN and CDR2 SYDVKM. The CDR3 covers 14 residues.

The chain uses TRBV5-1 and TRBJ2-3; D is perhaps TRBD2 (5 bases). The CDR3 is 14 amino acids. V lost 0 bases and J 5 bases, leaving 10 bases between the germline ends. Germline V gene sequence: CDR1 SGHRS, CDR2 YFSETQ. The CDR3 is CASSLEGVKDTQYF. DNA of the CDR3: TGCGCCAGCAGCTTGGAGGGAGTAAAAGATACGCAGTATTTT.

The chain employs TRBV7-2 and TRBJ2-7, with D perhaps matching TRBD2 (7 bases). CDR1 SGHTA and CDR2 FQGNSA come from the germline V gene. This CDR3 comprises 15 residues. The V end was cut by 0 bases, the J end by 0 bases, with 9 bases between. The CDR3 region is CASSLARGPSYEQYF. The DNA for the CDR3 is TGTGCCAGCAGCTTAGCGCGGGGGCCCTCCTACGAGCAGTACTTC.

The chain carries TRBV5-1 and TRBJ2-5, with 8 positions matching TRBD2. The J segment lost 5 bases and the V segment lost 4 bases, leaving 13 bases of the junction unmatched. Per the germline V gene, CDR1 is SGHRS and CDR2 is YFSETQ. The CDR3 sequence is 16 residues long. CDR3 protein: CASSPGGSGRDETQYF. CDR3 bases: TGCGCCAGCAGCCCGGGCGGGAGCGGGAGAGACGAGACCCAGTACTTC.

Here the CDR3 reads CASRLSGDTQYF. Here the CDR3 DNA reads TGTGCCAGCAGATTAAGTGGGGATACGCAGTATTTT. The V call is TRBV28, the J call TRBJ2-3; D remains ambiguous. The CDR3 runs to 12 residues. V lost 6 bases and J lost 6, with 10 bases in between. Per the germline V gene, CDR1 is MDHEN and CDR2 is SYDVKM.

Concerning this clone: Germline is not matched at one junction end, which may reflect a read error. This sequence joins TRBV2 and TRBJ1-2; no clear D gene. From germline, CDR1 is SNHLY and CDR2 FYNNEI. The CDR3 spans 13 residues. The CDR3 here is CASREGISYGYTF. In nucleotides, the CDR3 is TGTGCCAGCAGAGAAGGTATATCCTATGGCTACACCTTC.

This chain joins TRBV28 and TRBJ1-5, with D possibly TRBD1 on 5 matching bases. The ends were cut back, 7 bases at V and 1 base at J, with 11 bases in the middle. Germline V gives CDR1 MDHEN, CDR2 SYDVKM. The CDR3 runs 14 residues. This CDR3 reads CASTRGGSNQPQHF. In nucleotides, the CDR3 is TGTGCCAGCACCCGGGGGGGGAGCAATCAGCCCCAGCATTTT.

Details on this clone: Distinct nucleotide sequences in the sample also encode this CDR3. This chain connects TRBV18 to TRBJ2-5; TRBD2 matches at 7 bases. The CDR3 is made up of 14 amino acids. V lost 3 bases to trimming and J lost 3 bases; unmatched junction nucleotides: 4. Germline-derived CDR1 and CDR2 are KGHSH and LQKENI. The CDR3 DNA reads TGTGCCAGCTCACCGAGGCTAGCGGAAGAGACCCAGTACTTC. Translation: CASSPRLAEETQYF.

The chain joins TRBV6-1 to TRBJ2-5; possible D gene TRBD1, 6 bases. The J call may be incorrect, as the DNA end agrees better with TRBJ2-7. The V gene's germline CDR1 is MNHNS and CDR2 SASEGT. The CDR3 length is 13 residues. For the CDR3, the DNA is TGTGCCAGCAGTTCACAGGGAACCTACGAGCAGTACTTC. Encoded protein: CASSSQGTYEQYF.